This T cell receptor beta chain was sequenced during a study of cytomegalovirus exposure and HLA in healthy donors. Findings and caveats of the study: Analyzed later, association rates of TCRs varied across HLA loci, with DRB1 most and HLA-C fewest. A later analysis, which compared TCR beta chains of equal frequency, found the HLA-associated ones more clonally expanded. In a later analysis, CMV-associated beta chains were mostly HLA-associated, it appeared. Reported findings show TCR beta sequences accurately forecast HLA-A and HLA-B alleles in most subjects.

The CDR3 totals 14 residues. CDR1 and CDR2 (germline): MDHEN, SYDVKM. In the PCR, 60 Vbeta and 13 Jbeta primers were used. Libraries were prepared by immunoSEQ multiplex PCR; TCRdb keeps only in-frame clonotypes and omits some of them. The sample yields about 130,000 clones, approximately 84% seen once. On this clone itself: Its cognate antigen is unknown. An end of the junction differs from the germline gene, which may be a read error.

The sequence was obtained from a woman between 35 and 50 years old in good health and CMV-seronegative. The sequenced sample was PBMCs. The chain has TRBV28 and TRBJ2-4; D may be TRBD2 (6 bases). The CDR3 sequence: CASSFPGAKNSQYF. The CDR3 nucleotides read TGTGCCAGCAGTTTCCCGGGAGCCAAAAACAGTCAGTACTTC. The entire variable domain, with the rest obtained from reference TRBV28 and TRBJ2-4, is as follows: DVKVTQSSRYLVKRTGEKVFLECVQDMDHENMFWYRQDPGLGLRLIYFSYDVKMKEKGDIPEGYSVSREKKERFSLILESASTNQTSMYLCASSFPGAKNSQYFGAGTRLSVL.